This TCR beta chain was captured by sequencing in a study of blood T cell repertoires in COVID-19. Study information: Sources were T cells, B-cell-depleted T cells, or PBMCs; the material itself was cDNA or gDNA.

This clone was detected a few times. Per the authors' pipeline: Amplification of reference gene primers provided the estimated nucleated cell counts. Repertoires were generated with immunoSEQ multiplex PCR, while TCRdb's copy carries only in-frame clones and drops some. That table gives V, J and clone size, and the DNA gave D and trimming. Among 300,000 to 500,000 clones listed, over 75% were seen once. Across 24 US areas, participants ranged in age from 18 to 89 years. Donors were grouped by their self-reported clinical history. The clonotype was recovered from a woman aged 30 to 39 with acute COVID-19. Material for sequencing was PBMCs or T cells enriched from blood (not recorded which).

The CDR3 here is CASTFRSGNTIYF. CDR3 nucleotides: TGTGCCAGTACCTTCCGCTCTGGAAACACCATATATTTT. The chain employs TRBV19 and TRBJ1-3, with D unclear. Germline values: CDR1 LNHDA, CDR2 SQIVND (reference sequence). This CDR3 has 13 amino acids. The germline V and J ends were trimmed by 7 bases and 0 bases, with 7 bases remaining between them.